This record concerns one T cell receptor beta chain sequence. UMI-labeled TRB cDNA libraries were prepared by 5' RACE. TCRdb re-called the 5' RACE reads; one entry per CDR3 protein, DNA not given. This specimen shows more than 65,000 distinct CDR3 sequences; the ten leading clones hold roughly 1.5%. The sample belongs to a study of CXCR3-negative and CXCR3-positive naive CD8 T cells. The CDR3 loop spans 14 amino acids. Looked up from germline, CDR1 is SGHRS and CDR2 is YFSETQ. The receptor was derived from a human donor in good health. Some clones in this sample may be carry-over from other donors' samples. The chain uses TRBV5-1 and TRBJ1-1. The material sequenced was naive CXCR3- CD8+ T cells from blood. The subset here: CD45RO-CCR7+CD27+CD95- naive CD8+ T cells lacking CXCR3 (TNR3-). The CDR3 protein is CVSSWSGGGTEAFF.